A selection of T cell receptor beta chains follows, all from one sample in a study of blood T cell repertoires in COVID-19. Generated by immunoSEQ multiplex PCR, the TCRdb table keeps only in-frame clones and is missing some. The sample lists 20,000 to 30,000 clones; approximately 94% were seen once. The sample comprised peripheral blood. The receptor set was obtained from a human donor in a cohort sampled during active COVID-19. The CDR3 runs from the conserved cysteine through the conserved F or W. A D gene is named only where the DNA matches it firmly.

v_call: TRBV7-9; cdr3_length: 15; d_call: TRBD1; j_call: TRBJ2-5; cdr3_nt: TGTGCCAGCAGCTTAGGGGACAGAATTCAAGAGACCCAGTACTTC; cdr3_aa: CASSLGDRIQETQYF
v_call: TRBV28; cdr3_length: 14; d_call: TRBD1; j_call: TRBJ1-1; cdr3_nt: TGTGCCAGCAGTTCGGGACAGGGGAACACTGAAGCTTTCTTT; cdr3_aa: CASSSGQGNTEAFF
v_call: TRBV9; cdr3_length: 13; d_call: -; j_call: TRBJ1-3; cdr3_nt: TGTGCCAGCAGCGCCAGCTCTGGAAACACCATATATTTT; cdr3_aa: CASSASSGNTIYF
v_call: TRBV3-1/TRBV3-2; cdr3_length: 15; d_call: -; j_call: TRBJ1-6; cdr3_nt: TGTGCCAGCAGCCATGGCGGGGGAGGGGACTCACCCCTCCACTTT; cdr3_aa: CASSHGGGGDSPLHF
v_call: TRBV18; cdr3_length: 14; d_call: -; j_call: TRBJ1-1; cdr3_nt: TGTGCCAGCTCACCCCAGGGATACAACACTGAAGCTTTCTTT; cdr3_aa: CASSPQGYNTEAFF
v_call: TRBV28; cdr3_length: 14; d_call: -; j_call: TRBJ1-2; cdr3_nt: TGTGCCAGCCTGGACAGTTTGGGACCTTATGGCTACACCTTC; cdr3_aa: CASLDSLGPYGYTF
v_call: TRBV28; cdr3_length: 12; d_call: -; j_call: TRBJ2-7; cdr3_nt: TGTGCCAGCGGGACGGGGGTAAGCGAGCAGTACTTC; cdr3_aa: CASGTGVSEQYF
v_call: TRBV28; cdr3_length: 15; d_call: -; j_call: TRBJ2-1; cdr3_nt: TGTGCCAGCAGTCTATACCGGGACTCCCACAATGAGCAGTTCTTC; cdr3_aa: CASSLYRDSHNEQFF
v_call: TRBV4-3; cdr3_length: 19; d_call: TRBD1; j_call: TRBJ1-4; cdr3_nt: TGCGCCAGCAGCCTCGGGACAGGGGGCACGACTAACCCCTTCCGAAAACTGTTTTTT; cdr3_aa: CASSLGTGGTTNPFRKLFF
v_call: TRBV7-8; cdr3_length: 14; d_call: -; j_call: TRBJ2-7; cdr3_nt: TGTGCCAGCAGCTTACTCGGTACCTCCTACGAGCAGTACTTC; cdr3_aa: CASSLLGTSYEQYF
v_call: TRBV10-3; cdr3_length: 14; d_call: -; j_call: TRBJ1-1; cdr3_nt: TGTGCCATCACGGTGACGGGGGGGGGCACTGAAGCTTTCTTT; cdr3_aa: CAITVTGGGTEAFF
v_call: TRBV27; cdr3_length: 16; d_call: TRBD2; j_call: TRBJ2-1; cdr3_nt: TGTGCCAGCAGTCTAATGGGGACTAGTCGAACGAATGAGCAGTTCTTC; cdr3_aa: CASSLMGTSRTNEQFF
v_call: TRBV3-1/TRBV3-2; cdr3_length: 17; d_call: TRBD2; j_call: TRBJ2-3; cdr3_nt: TGTGCCAGCAGCCAAGGTGGGAGCGGGAGGGTTACAGATACGCAGTATTTT; cdr3_aa: CASSQGGSGRVTDTQYF
v_call: TRBV3-1/TRBV3-2; cdr3_length: 15; d_call: TRBD1; j_call: TRBJ1-2; cdr3_nt: TGTGCCAGCAGCCAAGATGTCCAGGGGGGATATGGCTACACCTTC; cdr3_aa: CASSQDVQGGYGYTF
v_call: TRBV15; cdr3_length: 14; d_call: -; j_call: TRBJ2-4; cdr3_nt: TGTGCCACCAGCACCAGCGTAGCCAAAAACATTCAGTACTTC; cdr3_aa: CATSTSVAKNIQYF
v_call: TRBV7-9; cdr3_length: 18; d_call: -; j_call: TRBJ1-3; cdr3_nt: TGTGCCAGCAGCTTAGCGATCGGACAGTTATTTAATGGAAACACCATATATTTT; cdr3_aa: CASSLAIGQLFNGNTIYF
v_call: TRBV7-2; cdr3_length: 15; d_call: TRBD1; j_call: TRBJ1-1; cdr3_nt: TGTGCCAGCAGCGAAACAGGGGTCGGAAACACTGAAGCTTTCTTT; cdr3_aa: CASSETGVGNTEAFF
v_call: TRBV10-1; cdr3_length: 14; d_call: TRBD1; j_call: TRBJ2-2; cdr3_nt: TGCGCCAGTGGGACAGGCATCGACACCGGGGAGCTGTTTTTT; cdr3_aa: CASGTGIDTGELFF
v_call: TRBV7-9; cdr3_length: 13; d_call: -; j_call: TRBJ1-3; cdr3_nt: TGTGCCAGCAGCTTAGAGCCGGGATACACCATATATTTT; cdr3_aa: CASSLEPGYTIYF
v_call: TRBV7-9; cdr3_length: 16; d_call: -; j_call: TRBJ1-4; cdr3_nt: TGTGCCAGCAGCCCAGATACGGGGGGCGTTGGTGAAAAACTGTTTTTT; cdr3_aa: CASSPDTGGVGEKLFF
v_call: TRBV28; cdr3_length: 13; d_call: -; j_call: TRBJ2-5; cdr3_nt: TGTGCCAGCAGTTTTGCAGGGCAAGAGACCCAGTACTTC; cdr3_aa: CASSFAGQETQYF
v_call: TRBV24-1; cdr3_length: 16; d_call: -; j_call: TRBJ1-5; cdr3_nt: TGTGCCACCAGTTTCATAACGGGACATAGCAATCAGCCCCAGCATTTT; cdr3_aa: CATSFITGHSNQPQHF
v_call: TRBV6-5; cdr3_length: 16; d_call: -; j_call: TRBJ1-3; cdr3_nt: TGTGCCAGCAGTTACGGGAGAGAGAGCTCTGGAAACACCATATATTTT; cdr3_aa: CASSYGRESSGNTIYF
v_call: TRBV28; cdr3_length: 14; d_call: TRBD2; j_call: TRBJ2-3; cdr3_nt: TGTGCCAGCAGTTTTATACGGGGGGCAGATACGCAGTATTTT; cdr3_aa: CASSFIRGADTQYF